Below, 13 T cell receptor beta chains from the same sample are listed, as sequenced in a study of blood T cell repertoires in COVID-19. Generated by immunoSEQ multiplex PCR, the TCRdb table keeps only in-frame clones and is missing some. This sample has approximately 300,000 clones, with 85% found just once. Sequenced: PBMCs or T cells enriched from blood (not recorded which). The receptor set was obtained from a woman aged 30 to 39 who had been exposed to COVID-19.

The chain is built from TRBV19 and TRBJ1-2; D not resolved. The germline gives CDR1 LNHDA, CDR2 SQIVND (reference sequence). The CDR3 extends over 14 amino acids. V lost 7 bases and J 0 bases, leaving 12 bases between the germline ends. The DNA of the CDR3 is TGTGCCAGTAAGCGTCCGGAAGCTAACTATGGCTACACCTTC. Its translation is CASKRPEANYGYTF. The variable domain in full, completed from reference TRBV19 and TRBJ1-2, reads DGGITQSPKYLFRKEGQNVTLSCEQNLNHDAMYWYRQDPGQGLRLIYYSQIVNDFQKGDIAEGYSVSREKKESFPLTVTSAQKNPTAFYLCASKRPEANYGYTFGSGTRLTVV.

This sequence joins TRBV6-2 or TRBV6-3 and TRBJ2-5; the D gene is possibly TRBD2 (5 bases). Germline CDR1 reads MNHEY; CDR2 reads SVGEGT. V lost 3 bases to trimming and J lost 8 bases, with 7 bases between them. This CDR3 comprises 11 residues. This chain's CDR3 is CASSYGSTQYF. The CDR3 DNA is TGTGCCAGCAGTTATGGGAGTACCCAGTACTTC.

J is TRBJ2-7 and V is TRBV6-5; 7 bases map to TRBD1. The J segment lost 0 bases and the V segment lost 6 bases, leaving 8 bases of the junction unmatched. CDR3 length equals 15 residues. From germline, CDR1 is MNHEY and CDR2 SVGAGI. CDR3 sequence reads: CASSNRGRGSYEQYF. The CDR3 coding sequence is TGTGCCAGCAGCAACAGGGGTAGAGGCTCCTACGAGCAGTACTTC.

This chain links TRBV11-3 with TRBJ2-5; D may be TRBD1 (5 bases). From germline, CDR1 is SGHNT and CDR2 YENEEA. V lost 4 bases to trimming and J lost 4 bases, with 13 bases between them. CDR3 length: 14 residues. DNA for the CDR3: TGTGCCAGCAGCTCGACAGCCAGAGGAGAGACCCAGTACTTC. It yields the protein CASSSTARGETQYF.

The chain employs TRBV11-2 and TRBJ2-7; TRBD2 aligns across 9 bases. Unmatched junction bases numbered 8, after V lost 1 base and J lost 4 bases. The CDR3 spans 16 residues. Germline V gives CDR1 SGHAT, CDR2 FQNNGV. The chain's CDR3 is CASSLVGASGAYEQYF. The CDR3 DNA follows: TGTGCCAGCAGCTTAGTCGGGGCTAGCGGGGCTTACGAGCAGTACTTC.

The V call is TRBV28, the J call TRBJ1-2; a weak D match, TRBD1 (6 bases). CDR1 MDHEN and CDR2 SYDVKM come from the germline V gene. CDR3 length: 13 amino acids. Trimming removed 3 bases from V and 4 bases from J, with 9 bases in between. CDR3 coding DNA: TGTGCCAGCAGTTTTGGGGGCACCTATGGCTACACCTTC. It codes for CASSFGGTYGYTF.

The CDR3 region is CASSFEGDGYTF. CDR3 bases: TGTGCCAGCAGCTTTGAGGGGGATGGCTACACCTTC. The chain employs TRBV7-9 and TRBJ1-2; tentative D call: TRBD1 (6 bases). V lost 3 bases, J lost 6 bases, and 8 bases lay in between. The CDR3 spans 12 residues. Germline-derived CDR1 and CDR2 are SEHNR and FQNEAQ (reference sequence). The whole variable domain, filled in from reference TRBV7-9 and TRBJ1-2, reads DTGVSQNPRHKITKRGQNVTFRCDPISEHNRLYWYRQTLGQGPEFLTYFQNEAQLEKSRLLSDRFSAERPKGSFSTLEIQRTEQGDSAMYLCASSFEGDGYTFGSGTRLTVV.

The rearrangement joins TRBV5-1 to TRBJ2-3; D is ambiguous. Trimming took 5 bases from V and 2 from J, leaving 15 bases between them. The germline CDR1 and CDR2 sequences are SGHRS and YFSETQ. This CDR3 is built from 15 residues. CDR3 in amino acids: CASSSGRGNTDTQYF. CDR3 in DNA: TGCGCCAGCAGTTCCGGCCGCGGCAACACAGATACGCAGTATTTT.

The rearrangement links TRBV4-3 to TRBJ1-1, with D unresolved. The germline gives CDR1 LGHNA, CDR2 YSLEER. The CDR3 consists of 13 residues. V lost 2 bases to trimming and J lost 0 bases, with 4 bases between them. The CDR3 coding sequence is TGCGCCAGCAGCCAAACAATGAACACTGAAGCTTTCTTT. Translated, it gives CASSQTMNTEAFF.

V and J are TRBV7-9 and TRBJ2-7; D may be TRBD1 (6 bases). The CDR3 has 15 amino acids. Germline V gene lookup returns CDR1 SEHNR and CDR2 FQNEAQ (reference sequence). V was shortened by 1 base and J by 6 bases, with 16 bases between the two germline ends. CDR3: CASSLEPTGDAEQYF. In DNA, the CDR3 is TGTGCCAGCAGCTTAGAACCGACAGGTGATGCCGAGCAGTACTTC.

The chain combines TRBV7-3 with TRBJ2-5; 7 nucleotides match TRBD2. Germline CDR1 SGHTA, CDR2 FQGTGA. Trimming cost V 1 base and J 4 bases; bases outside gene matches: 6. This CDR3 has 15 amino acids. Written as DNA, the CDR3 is TGTGCCAGCAGCTTAAACGGCCGGGAGGTAGAGACCCAGTACTTC. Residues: CASSLNGREVETQYF.

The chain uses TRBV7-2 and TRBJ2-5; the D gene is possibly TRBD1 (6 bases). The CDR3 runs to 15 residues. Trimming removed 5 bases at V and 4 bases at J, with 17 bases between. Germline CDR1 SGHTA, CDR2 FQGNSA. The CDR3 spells CASSATGLGGETQYF. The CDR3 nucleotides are TGTGCCAGCAGCGCAACAGGGCTGGGCGGAGAGACCCAGTACTTC.

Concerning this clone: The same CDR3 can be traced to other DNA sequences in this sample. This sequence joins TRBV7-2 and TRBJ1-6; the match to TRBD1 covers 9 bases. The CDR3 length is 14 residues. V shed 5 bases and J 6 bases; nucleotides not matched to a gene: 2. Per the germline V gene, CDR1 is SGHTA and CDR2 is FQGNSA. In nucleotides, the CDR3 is TGTGCCAGCAGCCCGGGACAGGGTAATTCACCCCTCCACTTT. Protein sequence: CASSPGQGNSPLHF.